The 21 T cell receptor beta chains presented below share a single source sample, sequenced in a study of shared clonotypes between healthy human individuals. TCRdb keeps only in-frame clones here, not all; method: immunoSEQ multiplex PCR. Altogether a few million clones are present, more than 80% being singletons, with the ten largest covering around 0.14%. The sequenced sample consisted of naive CD4+ T cells sorted from blood. The subset: CD45RA+ positively selected. The origin of the receptors is a man between 18 and 29 years old in good health.

The V and J genes are TRBV9 and TRBJ2-3; 10 nucleotides line up with TRBD1. V shed 1 base and J 6 bases; nucleotides not matched to a gene: 14. The CDR3 is 18 residues long. Germline V gives CDR1 SGDLS, CDR2 YYNGEE. CDR3 sequence (DNA): TGTGCCAGCAGCGTAAACCCCCCCCGACAGGGGGCCCGCGATACGCAGTATTTT. Encoded protein: CASSVNPPRQGARDTQYF.

The chain uses TRBV5-1 and TRBJ2-7, with D perhaps TRBD2 (5 bases). CDR3 length: 15 amino acids. Germline V gene lookup returns CDR1 SGHRS and CDR2 YFSETQ. V lost 4 bases, J lost 7 bases, and 21 bases lay in between. This CDR3 is CASSLERFPTREQYF. DNA for the CDR3: TGCGCCAGCAGCCTGGAGCGGTTTCCTACAAGGGAGCAGTACTTC. Full variable domain (missing parts from reference TRBV5-1 and TRBJ2-7): KAGVTQTPRYLIKTRGQQVTLSCSPISGHRSVSWYQQTPGQGLQFLFEYFSETQRNKGNFPGRFSGRQFSNSRSEMNVSTLELGDSALYLCASSLERFPTREQYFGPGTRLTVT.

This clone appeared once. The gene calls are TRBV7-8 and TRBJ1-5; 7 bases agree with TRBD1. The CDR3 is 17 residues long. Germline-derived CDR1 and CDR2 are SGHVS and FQNEAQ. The junction had 6 bases not matched to a gene; V was cut back by 1 base and J by 0 bases. CDR3 in amino acids: CASSLVAGTVSNQPQHF. Written as DNA, the CDR3 is TGTGCCAGCAGCTTAGTAGCCGGGACAGTTAGCAATCAGCCCCAGCATTTT.

This clone was seen only a few times. Other DNA sequences in this specimen translate into the identical CDR3. This chain connects TRBV10-1 to TRBJ1-1; 8 bases line up with TRBD1. The CDR3 length is 13 residues. V was clipped by 7 bases and J by 1 base; unmatched bases: 2. Germline CDR1 is WNHNN and CDR2 is SYGVQD (reference sequence). The CDR3 nucleotides are TGCGCCAGCAAAGGACAGGGGAACACTGAAGCTTTCTTT. Translated, it gives CASKGQGNTEAFF.

This clone showed up just once. The gene calls are TRBV30 and TRBJ2-2; D unclear. CDR1 is GTSNPN, CDR2 SVGIG, per germline (reference sequence). This CDR3 contains 12 residues. The V end was cut by 4 bases, the J end by 2 bases, with 5 bases between. The CDR3 region has the DNA TGTGCCTGGAACTATAACACCGGGGAGCTGTTTTTT. It yields the protein CAWNYNTGELFF.

The chain employs TRBV2 and TRBJ2-7; D assignment may be TRBD1 or TRBD2 (6 bases each). The V end was cut by 8 bases, the J end by 9 bases, with 17 bases between. The CDR3 is made up of 12 amino acids. Germline CDR1 is SNHLY and CDR2 is FYNNEI. CDR3 region: CASGGPEGGQYF. The CDR3 coding sequence is TGTGCCAGCGGGGGCCCCGAGGGGGGGCAGTACTTC. Together with reference TRBV2 and TRBJ2-7, the CDR3 gives the full variable domain: EPEVTQTPSHQVTQMGQEVILRCVPISNHLYFYWYRQILGQKVEFLVSFYNNEISEKSEIFDDQFSVERPDGSNFTLKIRSTKLEDSAMYFCASGGPEGGQYFGPGTRLTVT.

V usage is TRBV7-8 and J usage is TRBJ2-1, with D possibly being TRBD1 (5 bases). CDR3 length: 12 amino acids. Germline CDR1 SGHVS, CDR2 FQNEAQ. Trimming removed 3 bases at V and 9 bases at J, with 9 bases between. Written as DNA, the CDR3 is TGTGCCAGCAGCTTGGTAGGGGCTGAGCAGTTCTTC. Residues: CASSLVGAEQFF. Together with reference TRBV7-8 and TRBJ2-1, the CDR3 gives the full variable domain: GAGVSQSPRYKVAKRGQDVALRCDPISGHVSLFWYQQALGQGPEFLTYFQNEAQLDKSGLPSDRFFAERPEGSVSTLKIQRTQQEDSAVYLCASSLVGAEQFFGPGTRLTVL.

Concerning this clone itself: The DNA is left out, because the CDR3 cannot be placed on it with certainty; the CDR3 is given as TCRdb lists it. The genes are TRBV21-1 and TRBJ1-5. TRBV21-1 represents a pseudogene. The CDR3 spans 16 amino acids, including both terminal residues. CDR3 amino acids: CASWGRGAYSNQPQHF.

Remarks on this clone: The same CDR3 can be traced to other DNA sequences in this sample. The gene calls are TRBV5-1 and TRBJ2-1; 7 bases match TRBD1. The CDR3 totals 14 residues. Trimming cost V 0 bases and J 7 bases; bases outside gene matches: 4. Germline assignment: CDR1 SGHRS and CDR2 YFSETQ. CDR3 DNA sequence: TGCGCCAGCAGCTTGGGACAGGGCCCGAATGAGCAGTTCTTC. This sequence encodes CASSLGQGPNEQFF. The full variable domain, completed using reference TRBV5-1 and TRBJ2-1, is KAGVTQTPRYLIKTRGQQVTLSCSPISGHRSVSWYQQTPGQGLQFLFEYFSETQRNKGNFPGRFSGRQFSNSRSEMNVSTLELGDSALYLCASSLGQGPNEQFFGPGTRLTVL.

The chain has TRBV25-1 and TRBJ1-2, with D uncertain. V shed 3 bases and J shed 8 bases, with 10 bases lying between them. The CDR3 is 12 residues long. Germline V gives CDR1 MGHDK, CDR2 SYGVNS. CDR3 nucleotide sequence: TGTGCCAGCAGTGATTTAAATTTGGGCTACACCTTC. As protein: CASSDLNLGYTF.

J is TRBJ1-5 and V is TRBV12-5, with 7 bases that match TRBD1. The CDR3 covers 16 residues. The V gene end was trimmed by 6 bases and the J gene end by 5 bases; junction bases not matched to a gene: 13. Germline V gives CDR1 LGHNT, CDR2 FRNRAP. The CDR3 sequence is CASGPQWTGNHQPQHF. DNA for the CDR3: TGTGCTAGTGGCCCCCAATGGACAGGAAATCATCAGCCCCAGCATTTT.

The chain employs TRBV7-2 and TRBJ1-6; D is ambiguous. The CDR3 is 17 residues long. V was cut by 0 bases and J by 6 bases, with 15 bases left in between. The V gene's germline CDR1 is SGHTA and CDR2 FQGNSA. Here the CDR3 DNA reads TGTGCCAGCAGCTTAGCTGTGAACAGAGAGTTTAATTCACCCCTCCACTTT. Translating it yields CASSLAVNREFNSPLHF.

This CDR3 reads CAWSGDLRTEAFF. In DNA, the CDR3 is TGTGCCTGGAGTGGGGACCTCCGTACTGAAGCTTTCTTT. The chain joins TRBV30 to TRBJ1-1, with D possibly TRBD1 on 5 matching bases. This CDR3 is 13 amino acids long. V lost 1 base and J lost 5, with 11 bases in between. Germline loops: CDR1 GTSNPN, CDR2 SVGIG (reference sequence).

In nucleotides, the CDR3 is TGTGCCAACACCACAGATACGCAGTATTTT. Protein: CANTTDTQYF. J is TRBJ2-3 and V is TRBV6-4; D is unclear. With 10 bases removed from V and 2 bases from J, the gap between germline ends came to 4 bases. This CDR3 has 10 amino acids. Germline V lookup: CDR1 MRHNA, CDR2 SNTAGT.

Turning to this clone: Other DNA sequences of this sample code for an identical CDR3. This chain links TRBV5-1 with TRBJ1-5, with a weak D call TRBD1 (5 bases). CDR3 size: 14 residues. Germline lookup yields CDR1 SGHRS and CDR2 YFSETQ. Trimming removed 4 bases at V and 2 bases at J, with 10 bases between. The CDR3, as DNA: TGCGCCAGCAGCCCCGGGGGGGGCAATCAGCCCCAGCATTTT. It specifies CASSPGGGNQPQHF.

The chain carries TRBV5-8 and TRBJ2-5, with TRBD2 as a possible D gene (6 bases). Germline values: CDR1 SGHTS, CDR2 YDEGEE. The V gene lost 0 bases and the J gene lost 5 bases, with 14 bases spanning the gap. The CDR3 runs 15 residues. The CDR3 DNA reads as TGTGCCAGCAGCTTGGCGGTGGGCGGGGCGGAGACCCAGTACTTC. Translated: CASSLAVGGAETQYF.

The chain recombines TRBV6-6 with TRBJ2-3; D possibly corresponds to TRBD1 (6 bases). The V gene lost 5 bases and the J gene lost 2 bases, with 17 bases spanning the gap. The CDR3 contains 16 residues. CDR1 MNHNY and CDR2 SVGAGI come from the germline V gene (reference sequence). CDR3 bases: TGTGCCAGCAGTCCCAGGGGTAAGGCCCACACAGATACGCAGTATTTT. Translation gives CASSPRGKAHTDTQYF.

This clone was detected once. The chain carries TRBV6-5 and TRBJ2-1; 8 bases agree with TRBD2. Trimming removed 4 bases from V and 2 bases from J; junction bases left unmatched: 4. CDR3 length equals 15 residues. Germline assignment: CDR1 MNHEY and CDR2 SVGAGI. CDR3 sequence: CASSSLAGTYNEQFF. CDR3 in DNA: TGTGCCAGCAGTTCTTTAGCGGGGACCTACAATGAGCAGTTCTTC.

The chain carries TRBV19 and TRBJ1-4; D is unclear. The CDR3 is made up of 14 amino acids. Per the germline V gene, CDR1 is LNHDA and CDR2 is SQIVND (reference sequence). The V end was cut by 6 bases, the J end by 7 bases, with 15 bases between. The CDR3 sequence is CASRHSGEAEKLFF. Here the CDR3 DNA reads TGTGCCAGTAGACACTCCGGGGAGGCTGAAAAACTGTTTTTT.

The CDR3 reads CASSLGDRGQGQETQYF. CDR3 coding DNA: TGTGCCAGCAGCTTGGGGGACAGGGGGCAAGGGCAAGAGACCCAGTACTTC. The chain combines TRBV11-3 with TRBJ2-5; TRBD1 aligns across 12 bases. J was trimmed by 2 bases and V by 3 bases; bases with no gene match: 7. The CDR3 consists of 17 residues. CDR1 and CDR2 from the germline V gene are SGHNT and YENEEA. Using reference TRBV11-3 and TRBJ2-5 for the parts outside the CDR3, the full variable domain is EAGVVQSPRYKIIEKKQPVAFWCNPISGHNTLYWYLQNLGQGPELLIRYENEEAVDDSQLPKDRFSAERLKGVDSTLKIQPAELGDSAVYLCASSLGDRGQGQETQYFGPGTRLLVL.

The V call is TRBV6-1, the J call TRBJ1-5, with D maybe TRBD1 (5 bases). This CDR3 spans 14 amino acids. V lost 7 bases and J lost 3, with 13 bases in between. Germline lookup yields CDR1 MNHNS and CDR2 SASEGT. The CDR3 sequence is CASILDSINQPQHF. CDR3 bases: TGTGCCAGCATTTTAGACAGCATCAATCAGCCCCAGCATTTT.